This T cell receptor beta chain was profiled in a study of T cell changes during pregnancy in multiple sclerosis. Germline CDR1 and CDR2: LNHDA and SQIVND (reference sequence). V shed 10 bases, J shed 8 bases, and the junction held 20 bases outside the gene matches. This CDR3 has 15 residues. Repertoires were generated with immunoSEQ multiplex PCR, while TCRdb's copy carries only in-frame clones and drops some. The data hold about 98,000 clones, with just over 90% observed a single time. This sequence was found in a female donor in good health, enrolled as a control in a pregnancy study. This specimen consisted of peripheral blood, obtained after pregnancy. The chain uses TRBV19 and TRBJ2-7; 7 bases fit TRBD1. CDR3 sequence reads: CATTRTEGALEKQYF. CDR3 in DNA: TGTGCCACTACCCGGACCGAGGGGGCGCTAGAAAAGCAGTACTTC.